A single sample gave rise to the 6 T cell receptor beta chains below, sequenced in a study of shared clonotypes between healthy human individuals (dated by TCRdb to the early 2020s). For the CD8 naive samples, CD45RO-negative cells were positively selected for CCR7, yielding a CD45RA+CCR7+ population from which TemRA cells were excluded. Preparation of the library involved the immunoSEQ multiplex PCR assay. TCRdb stores this immuneACCESS table with in-frame sequences only. Part of the clones is absent; in the studies checked, under half of the shortfall reflects unresolved V genes, and no reason is known for the rest. A total of 750,000 to 1,000,000 clones appear in this sample, approximately 92% of them only once. The top ten clones comprise around 24% of the sample. Input material: naive CD8+ T cells sorted from blood. The cell subset or site tag for this specimen amounts to: CD45RA+CCR7+. These receptor sequences come from a man aged 25 to 40 in good health.

This chain connects TRBV27 to TRBJ2-7; TRBD1 agrees at 7 bases. J gave up 0 bases and V 4 bases, and 3 bases lay outside the gene matches. The germline V gene has CDR1 MNHEY and CDR2 SMNVEV (reference sequence). The CDR3 consists of 14 residues. CDR3 DNA: TGTGCCAGCAGTTGGGACAGAAGCTCCTACGAGCAGTACTTC. Amino acid sequence: CASSWDRSSYEQYF.

The V call is TRBV27, the J call TRBJ2-7; 10 bases map to TRBD2. CDR3 size: 15 residues. J was trimmed by 4 bases and V by 4 bases; bases with no gene match: 7. CDR1 and CDR2 (germline): MNHEY, SMNVEV (reference sequence). CDR3 amino acids: CASSSPGTSAYEQYF. DNA of the CDR3: TGTGCCAGCAGTTCCCCCGGGACTAGCGCGTACGAGCAGTACTTC.

This chain links TRBV7-9 with TRBJ2-7, with TRBD2 matching 10 bases. The CDR3 runs 13 residues. The J segment lost 6 bases and the V segment lost 3 bases, leaving 2 bases of the junction unmatched. Germline loops: CDR1 SEHNR, CDR2 FQNEAQ (reference sequence). CDR3 nucleotide sequence: TGTGCCAGCAGCTTGAAGCGGGAGGGCGAGCAGTACTTC. It encodes CASSLKREGEQYF.

This chain links TRBV27 with TRBJ2-3, with a weak D call TRBD2 (6 bases). Trimming took 2 bases from V and 2 from J, leaving 8 bases between them. The CDR3 is made up of 14 amino acids. The germline CDR1 and CDR2 sequences are MNHEY and SMNVEV (reference sequence). CDR3 DNA sequence: TGTGCCAGCAGTTTAGGGACTCACACAGATACGCAGTATTTT. It encodes CASSLGTHTDTQYF.

The chain carries TRBV7-9 and TRBJ1-5; D is perhaps TRBD1 (5 bases). The CDR3 extends over 16 amino acids. Germline CDR1 reads SEHNR; CDR2 reads FQNEAQ (reference sequence). Trimming took 3 bases from V and 0 from J, leaving 12 bases between them. The CDR3 DNA reads TGTGCCAGCAGCTTCGCACAGGTGACTAGCAATCAGCCCCAGCATTTT. Translation gives CASSFAQVTSNQPQHF.

This chain links TRBV7-6 with TRBJ2-1, with no clear D. Looked up from germline, CDR1 is SGHVS and CDR2 is FNYEAQ. V was shortened by 2 bases and J by 8 bases, with 10 bases between the two germline ends. The CDR3 extends over 13 amino acids. The CDR3 here is CASSLSLVYEQFF. CDR3 nucleotides: TGTGCCAGCAGCTTAAGCCTAGTCTATGAGCAGTTCTTC.